Here is one T cell receptor (beta chain) with its context. Its antigen is not known. This entry is derived from a study of Ad26.COV2.S vaccination and SARS-CoV-2 variants. Study-wide points: A substantial breadth of spike-specific CD8+ and CD4+ T cell responses after vaccination has been reported. The study found similar non-spike TCR breadth in vaccine and placebo recipients.

Libraries were prepared by immunoSEQ multiplex PCR; TCRdb keeps only in-frame clonotypes and omits some of them. In the table there are some 480,000 clones, around nine tenths of which are singletons. Treatment reported: some 20 received Ad26.COV2.S at low or high dose, single or two shots; roughly 5 received placebo; per-sample allocation not given. The samples were gathered on day 63 after the first injection of vaccine or placebo. The V gene end was trimmed by 5 bases and the J gene end by 9 bases; junction bases not matched to a gene: 10. Germline V gene data show CDR1 as SGHTA and CDR2 as FQGTGA. The length of the CDR3 is 14 residues.

This TCR was sampled from a person aged 18-60 years who received the Ad26.COV2.S COVID-19 vaccine or a placebo. The sample in question was peripheral blood, obtained in a trial of Ad26.COV2.S vaccine versus placebo. The V call is TRBV7-3, the J call TRBJ2-1; 7 bases are a match to TRBD2. CDR3 protein: CASSPSGPTLEQFF. The CDR3 nucleotides read TGTGCCAGCAGCCCTAGCGGACCGACTCTTGAGCAGTTCTTC.